The source of this T cell receptor beta chain is a study of PD-1 blockade in classical Hodgkin lymphoma. General observations from the study: Compared with baseline, CD4+ but not CD8+ TCR diversity had risen significantly by C4D1.

Assay used: immunoSEQ multiplex PCR; TCRdb lists only in-frame clones, some missing. The sample contains some 100,000 clones, roughly 90% of which appear only once. Each patient relapsed following autologous stem cell transplantation, and prior brentuximab vedotin exposure differed. The V and J ends lost 5 bases and 5 bases, in that order; junction bases with no gene match: 12. Germline V gene lookup returns CDR1 SNHLY and CDR2 FYNNEI. The CDR3 contains 15 residues. Of note for this clone: The antigen is not known.

The source was peripheral blood mononuclear cells (PBMCs), collected at baseline. This receptor was identified in a human donor with classical Hodgkin lymphoma. The V and J genes are TRBV2 and TRBJ2-7, with TRBD1 matching 7 bases. DNA of the CDR3: TGTGCCAGCAGTCGAACAGGGGATAGGACCCACGAGCAGTACTTC. Its protein is CASSRTGDRTHEQYF.